Below, 18 T cell receptor beta chains from the same sample are listed, as sequenced in a study of shared clonotypes between healthy human individuals. Clones were read by immunoSEQ multiplex PCR, and TCRdb kept only the in-frame ones, dropping some. Here the sample spans roughly 2 million clones, approximately 96% being singletons. Material: naive CD4+ T cells sorted from blood. Subset here: CD45RA+ positively selected. The source of these receptors is a man aged 18-30 years in good health.

The chain is built from TRBV30 and TRBJ2-7, with D maybe TRBD2 (6 bases). The CDR3 sequence is 15 residues long. Trimming removed 5 bases from V and 3 bases from J, with 20 bases in between. CDR1 and CDR2 from the germline V gene are GTSNPN and SVGIG (reference sequence). The CDR3 DNA reads TGTGCCTGGGTTAGGGTAGGACCGCGGGGCTACGAGCAGTACTTC. This codes for CAWVRVGPRGYEQYF.

Concerning this clone: This CDR3 is also generated by other DNA sequences in the sample. This chain connects TRBV6-5 to TRBJ2-3; 10 bases align to TRBD1. The V gene end was trimmed by 4 bases and the J gene end by 4 bases; junction bases not matched to a gene: 5. Germline V gives CDR1 MNHEY, CDR2 SVGAGI. The CDR3 totals 15 residues. Here the CDR3 DNA reads TGTGCCAGCAGTTCCCCGGGACAGGGGTCAGATACGCAGTATTTT. Its protein product is CASSSPGQGSDTQYF.

This clone was detected only once. The chain carries TRBV18 and TRBJ1-5; D is perhaps TRBD1 (5 bases). The V end was cut by 6 bases, the J end by 0 bases, with 18 bases between. Germline V gene lookup returns CDR1 KGHSH and CDR2 LQKENI. CDR3 length: 17 amino acids. The CDR3 DNA is TGTGCCAGCTCCCCCATGTCCAGGGCTAATAGCAATCAGCCCCAGCATTTT. The encoded protein is CASSPMSRANSNQPQHF. Variable domain in full (rest from reference TRBV18 and TRBJ1-5): NAGVMQNPRHLVRRRGQEARLRCSPMKGHSHVYWYRQLPEEGLKFMVYLQKENIIDESGMPKERFSAEFPKEGPSILRIQQVVRGDSAAYFCASSPMSRANSNQPQHFGDGTRLSIL.

The chain employs TRBV21-1 and TRBJ1-2; the DNA was not used to check the table's D call, TRBD1. TRBV21-1 is a pseudogene locus. CDR3 length: 15 amino acids. The CDR3 reads CASSKARQGALGYTF. The CDR3 region has the DNA TGTGCCAGCAGCAAAGCGCGACAGGGGGCGCTGGGCTACACCTTC.

V usage is TRBV15 and J usage is TRBJ2-5; 7 nucleotides align to TRBD2. The CDR3 runs 15 residues. Trimming took 3 bases from V and 2 from J; bases not matched to a gene: 6. The germline CDR1 and CDR2 sequences are LNHNV and YYDKDF (reference sequence). CDR3 coding DNA: TGTGCCACCAGCAGCGGGGGGTCCGGACAAGAGACCCAGTACTTC. The encoded protein is CATSSGGSGQETQYF. Using reference TRBV15 and TRBJ2-5 for the parts outside the CDR3, the full variable domain is DAMVIQNPRYQVTQFGKPVTLSCSQTLNHNVMYWYQQKSSQAPKLLFHYYDKDFNNEADTPDNFQSRRPNTSFCFLDIRSPGLGDTAMYLCATSSGGSGQETQYFGPGTRLLVL.

This chain connects TRBV19 to TRBJ1-6, with 7 bases lining up with TRBD1. V lost 6 bases, J lost 8 bases, and 7 bases stayed unmatched. Germline CDR1 reads LNHDA; CDR2 reads SQIVND (reference sequence). The length of the CDR3 is 14 residues. The CDR3 sequence is CASRLGQVDSPLHF. CDR3 DNA: TGTGCCAGTAGGCTAGGACAGGTGGATTCACCCCTCCACTTT.

In this sample, this clone turned up once. V gene TRBV19 combines with J gene TRBJ1-5, with a possible D match to TRBD1 (5 bases). V lost 6 bases, J lost 6 bases, and 18 bases lay in between. The CDR3 consists of 15 residues. Per germline, CDR1 LNHDA and CDR2 SQIVND (reference sequence). The CDR3 DNA follows: TGTGCCAGTAGGAAATCAGGGTTGATTGGTCAGCCCCAGCATTTT. The encoded protein is CASRKSGLIGQPQHF.

The rearrangement joins TRBV6-6 to TRBJ1-3; the D is unclear. CDR3 length equals 13 residues. With 7 bases removed from V and 3 bases from J, the gap between germline ends came to 10 bases. Looked up from germline, CDR1 is MNHNY and CDR2 is SVGAGI (reference sequence). In DNA form, the CDR3 reads TGTGCCAGCAATCCAGACCTTGGAAACACCATATATTTT. Amino acids: CASNPDLGNTIYF.

The V gene is TRBV9, the J gene TRBJ1-2; possible D gene TRBD1, 6 bases. Germline V gene sequence: CDR1 SGDLS, CDR2 YYNGEE. This CDR3 comprises 16 residues. The V gene lost 2 bases and the J gene lost 6 bases, with 20 bases spanning the gap. CDR3 protein: CASSVRSWGQGDGYTF. Here the CDR3 DNA reads TGTGCCAGCAGCGTTCGGTCCTGGGGGCAGGGAGATGGCTACACCTTC.

The chain combines TRBV5-6 with TRBJ2-1; the D is unclear. The CDR3 loop spans 15 amino acids. Germline CDR1 SGHDT, CDR2 YYEEEE. Trimming took 2 bases from V and 6 from J, leaving 15 bases between them. The CDR3 DNA reads TGTGCCAGCAGCTTCGCTTCCGGCTTCTTCAATGAGCAGTTCTTC. It codes for CASSFASGFFNEQFF.

J is TRBJ1-5 and V is TRBV11-2; 9 nucleotides agree with TRBD1. The germline V gene has CDR1 SGHAT and CDR2 FQNNGV. After removal of 4 bases from V and 5 bases from J, the junction contained 6 bases not matched to a gene. The length of the CDR3 is 15 residues. CDR3 sequence: CASSSGTGKYQPQHF. CDR3 bases: TGTGCCAGCAGCTCAGGGACAGGGAAGTATCAGCCCCAGCATTTT.

The chain combines TRBV19 with TRBJ1-5, with 7 bases lining up with TRBD1. The CDR3 sequence is 15 residues long. CDR1 and CDR2 from the germline V gene are LNHDA and SQIVND (reference sequence). V lost 0 bases and J lost 6; bases outside the gene matches: 5. CDR3 in amino acids: CASSIDQGGGQPQHF. The CDR3 DNA reads TGTGCCAGTAGTATAGATCAAGGGGGCGGTCAGCCCCAGCATTTT. The variable domain in full, with the rest retrieved from reference TRBV19 and TRBJ1-5, is DGGITQSPKYLFRKEGQNVTLSCEQNLNHDAMYWYRQDPGQGLRLIYYSQIVNDFQKGDIAEGYSVSREKKESFPLTVTSAQKNPTAFYLCASSIDQGGGQPQHFGDGTRLSIL.

This clone was counted a single time. The chain combines TRBV11-1 with TRBJ2-7; unclear D gene. CDR1 and CDR2 (germline): SGHAT, FQDESV (reference sequence). The CDR3 spans 15 residues. V gave up 5 bases and J gave up 0 bases, with 14 bases separating them. CDR3 nucleotide sequence: TGTGCCAGCAGCATACCGGGTCTGAGCTCCTACGAGCAGTACTTC. Its protein product is CASSIPGLSSYEQYF.

The CDR3 sequence is CASSAVGGVIQYF. The CDR3 DNA reads TGTGCCAGCAGTGCAGTGGGAGGAGTCATTCAGTACTTC. This chain connects TRBV2 to TRBJ2-4, with D perhaps matching TRBD2 (6 bases). Trimming stripped 4 bases from V and 9 bases from J, with 13 bases between. This CDR3 region has 13 residues. Germline V gene lookup returns CDR1 SNHLY and CDR2 FYNNEI.

The chain couples TRBV14 to TRBJ2-7, with 9 bases fitting TRBD1. Germline CDR1 is SGHDN and CDR2 is FVKESK. V was clipped by 5 bases and J by 1 base; unmatched bases: 9. This CDR3 has 16 residues. The CDR3 here is CASSLSGTGLSYEQYF. The DNA of the CDR3 is TGTGCCAGCAGCTTATCCGGGACAGGGCTTTCCTACGAGCAGTACTTC.

The CDR3 region has the DNA TGTGCCAGCAGCAGAGCCAGGGATGCTGGAAACACCATATATTTT. Translated, it gives CASSRARDAGNTIYF. The rearrangement joins TRBV6-5 to TRBJ1-3; possibly TRBD1 for D (5 bases). The V and J ends lost 6 bases and 2 bases respectively, with 14 bases between them. The V gene's germline CDR1 is MNHEY and CDR2 SVGAGI. The CDR3 has 15 amino acids.

The chain recombines TRBV7-6 with TRBJ1-3, with 8 bases identical to TRBD1. The CDR3 consists of 17 residues. CDR1 and CDR2 from the germline V gene are SGHVS and FNYEAQ. After removal of 0 bases from V and 1 base from J, the junction contained 5 bases not matched to a gene. CDR3 coding DNA: TGTGCCAGCAGCTTAGCGACGGACAGGGATTCTGGAAACACCATATATTTT. Protein: CASSLATDRDSGNTIYF. Looking up the rest from reference TRBV7-6 and TRBJ1-3 gives the full variable domain: GAGVSQSPRYKVTKRGQDVALRCDPISGHVSLYWYRQALGQGPEFLTYFNYEAQQDKSGLPNDRFSAERPEGSISTLTIQRTEQRDSAMYRCASSLATDRDSGNTIYFGEGSWLTVV.

The chain combines TRBV18 with TRBJ1-2; D unclear. V was clipped by 1 base and J by 0 bases, with 6 bases between them. Per germline, CDR1 KGHSH and CDR2 LQKENI. CDR3 length: 14 residues. The chain's CDR3 is CASSPQWANYGYTF. The CDR3 DNA sequence: TGTGCCAGCTCACCACAGTGGGCTAACTATGGCTACACCTTC.